These T cell receptor beta chains were read from a single sample in a study of OX40 agonist ivuxolimab in advanced cancers. Some clones are missing from TCRdb's copy, which holds only in-frame ones; the method was immunoSEQ multiplex PCR. The data contain about 22,000 clones, roughly 80% of them singletons. The starting material was CD4+ or CD8+ T cells sorted from blood, obtained in a trial of the OX40 agonist ivuxolimab. The receptors shown here come from an adult with an advanced solid tumor such as melanoma, head and neck, liver or kidney cancer. CDR3s leave out the opening cysteine and the closing phenylalanine or tryptophan.

V	CDR3
TRBV2	ASSERGLSYEQF
TRBV27	ASSLGTSYTGELF
TRBV7-9	ASTPRDEQF
TRBV27	ASSLGGTYTEAF
TRBV20-1	SPRERN
TRBV11-2	ASSYRGGGYNEQF
TRBV27	ASSPYGDRGYEQY
TRBV2	ASSELFAPGREQY
TRBV27	ASSSDYPYNEQF
TRBV7-6	ASSLENREYEQY
TRBV7-3	ASSLELTGIYGYT
TRBV14	ASSTRDSPTGELF
TRBV4-3	ASSQEGTGSTDTQY
TRBV14	ASSPRKNQETQY
TRBV7-9	ASDKAGSTDTQY
TRBV19	ASSLLGVLAGELF
TRBV6-4	ARRSGLAVYNEQF
TRBV9	ASSAELAGGRETQY
TRBV6-4	ASSEGEGSSYEQY
TRBV27	ASRLAGGTTDTQY
TRBV7-9	AAGSSYEQY
TRBV29-1	SGEDTEAF
TRBV6-1	ASSEAQGAHEQY
TRBV9	ASSVELNTEAF
TRBV19	ASRVEGRSYNEQF
TRBV25-1	ASNQGGVGYNEQF
TRBV7-2	ASSLRGGTDIQY
TRBV5-1	ASSPFQGLTMMNTEAF
TRBV13	ASSLGIGRETQY
TRBV15	ATSRANQPQH
TRBV27	ASSYAGPYQPQH
TRBV27	ASSYQGLAGDTQY
TRBV5-5	ASSGSGWVTDTQY
TRBV7-2	ASSSDGRSSYEQY
TRBV14	ASNKQGIDEQY
TRBV9	ASSVGGGTYEQY
TRBV7-2	ASSFDRSNQPQH
TRBV7-9	ASSSDRDRFLANYGYT
TRBV19	ASQLGESYNEQF
TRBV27	ALEDKGINTGELF
TRBV5-1	ASSFDSGDQPQH
TRBV6-6	ASSWGWGNTEAF
TRBV9	ASSVASGGVDTQY
TRBV2	ASSEAQDYSYNEQF
TRBV5-1	ASSLTGLAGGEETQY
TRBV11-2	ASSLVAGSAQY
TRBV11-1	ASSLIGGAVEQF
TRBV4-1	ASSQVSGSYEQY
TRBV27	ASSLGWINEQF
TRBV6-1	ASSEGRQHTEKLF
TRBV7-2	ASSLGGDEAF
TRBV2	ASSDLVTNTEAF
TRBV5-4	ASSLTGSGNTIY
TRBV30	AWSYGTYGSTDTQY
TRBV7-9	ASSLGWGQSGNTIY
TRBV4-1	ASSQTAYNEQF
TRBV5-1	ASSGTGSGELF
TRBV27	ASTTKGTGDYEQY
TRBV27	ASSLHSGEQY
TRBV19	ATRQGGQPQH